These 31 T cell receptor beta chains originate from one sample sequenced in a study of blood T cell repertoires in COVID-19. The repertoire was sequenced with immunoSEQ multiplex PCR; TCRdb's copy has only in-frame clones and lacks some. The sample consists of tens of thousands of clones, about 87% of them appearing once. Sample: peripheral blood. These receptor sequences come from a human donor in a cohort sampled during active COVID-19.

Remarks on this clone: The junction does not match germline at one end; this may be a read error. The chain uses TRBV7-9 and TRBJ1-1; D may be TRBD1 (5 bases). Germline CDR1 SEHNR, CDR2 FQNEAQ (reference sequence). The CDR3 covers 13 residues. DNA of the CDR3: TGTGCCAGCAGCTACCAGACCGGGACTGAGGCTTTCTTT. This gives the protein CASSYQTGTEAFF.

This clone showed up just a few times. CDR3 amino acids: CASSQDRERGYTF. As DNA, the CDR3 is TGTGCCAGCAGCCAAGATCGGGAGCGTGGCTACACCTTC. V usage is TRBV4-2 and J usage is TRBJ1-2; no clear D gene. CDR3 size: 13 residues. Germline V gene lookup returns CDR1 LGHNA and CDR2 YNFKEQ. The ends were cut back, 0 bases at V and 7 bases at J, with 9 bases in the middle.

This chain uses TRBV5-1 with TRBJ2-7, with 7 bases aligning to TRBD1. The germline V gene encodes CDR1 SGHRS and CDR2 YFSETQ. The length of the CDR3 is 18 residues. V shed 0 bases and J 0 bases; nucleotides not matched to a gene: 12. The CDR3: CASSLGQGRRGYSYEQYF. Written as DNA, the CDR3 is TGCGCCAGCAGCTTGGGACAGGGTCGTCGAGGCTACTCCTACGAGCAGTACTTC.

This chain links TRBV7-2 with TRBJ2-7; 9 positions agree with TRBD1. This CDR3 comprises 16 residues. CDR1 is SGHTA and CDR2 is FQGNSA in the germline V gene. Trimming removed 5 bases from V and 4 bases from J; junction bases left unmatched: 12. CDR3 region: CASSVISGTGFYEQYF. DNA of the CDR3: TGTGCCAGCAGCGTAATCTCGGGGACAGGGTTTTACGAGCAGTACTTC. Looking up the rest from reference TRBV7-2 and TRBJ2-7 gives the full variable domain: GAGVSQSPSNKVTEKGKDVELRCDPISGHTALYWYRQSLGQGLEFLIYFQGNSAPDKSGLPSDRFSAERTGGSVSTLTIQRTQQEDSAVYLCASSVISGTGFYEQYFGPGTRLTVT.

The gene calls are TRBV2 and TRBJ2-3, with 7 bases aligning to TRBD1. After removal of 4 bases from V and 5 bases from J, the junction contained 6 bases not matched to a gene. Germline loops: CDR1 SNHLY, CDR2 FYNNEI. The CDR3 extends over 14 amino acids. The CDR3 reads CASSARGSEDTQYF. In DNA form, the CDR3 reads TGTGCCAGCAGTGCCAGGGGGAGTGAAGATACGCAGTATTTT.

The chain employs TRBV29-1 and TRBJ2-2; 11 nucleotides line up with TRBD1. The CDR3 spans 17 residues. The trim removed 4 bases at V and 2 bases at J, leaving 9 bases unmatched. Germline CDR1 SQVTM, CDR2 ANQGSEA. CDR3 in DNA: TGCAGCGTTGGCGGGACAGGGGGAACGTTTAACACCGGGGAGCTGTTTTTT. It translates to CSVGGTGGTFNTGELFF.

The rearrangement links TRBV6-5 to TRBJ2-3, with 10 bases lining up with TRBD1. The V gene end was trimmed by 6 bases and the J gene end by 5 bases; junction bases not matched to a gene: 5. The CDR3 has 14 residues. Germline V CDR1 and CDR2: MNHEY, SVGAGI. The CDR3 DNA is TGTGCCAGCAGGAGGGACAGGGGTGAAGATACGCAGTATTTT. It yields the protein CASRRDRGEDTQYF.

V usage is TRBV7-2 and J usage is TRBJ2-7, with a tentative D call TRBD1 (6 bases). The V end was cut by 7 bases, the J end by 7 bases, with 17 bases between. Germline V gene lookup returns CDR1 SGHTA and CDR2 FQGNSA. This CDR3 is built from 13 residues. This CDR3 reads CASTVVQGWEQYF. The CDR3 DNA is TGTGCCAGCACCGTTGTCCAGGGGTGGGAGCAGTACTTC.

This chain links TRBV30 with TRBJ2-3; D might be TRBD2 (6 bases). V was clipped by 1 base and J by 5 bases, with 7 bases between them. CDR1 and CDR2 (germline): GTSNPN, SVGIG (reference sequence). This CDR3 region has 12 residues. The chain's CDR3 is CAWSGLVDTQYF. In nucleotides, the CDR3 is TGTGCCTGGAGTGGACTAGTAGATACGCAGTATTTT. The variable domain in full, completed from reference TRBV30 and TRBJ2-3, reads SQTIHQWPATLVQPVGSPLSLECTVEGTSNPNLYWYRQAAGRGLQLLFYSVGIGQISSEVPQNLSASRPQDRQFILSSKKLLLSDSGFYLCAWSGLVDTQYFGPGTRLTVL.

V gene TRBV6-2 or TRBV6-3 combines with J gene TRBJ2-1; 7 nucleotides match TRBD2. Germline loops: CDR1 MNHEY, CDR2 SVGEGT. The CDR3 totals 15 residues. J lost 9 bases, V lost 0 bases, and 8 bases had no gene match. As DNA, the CDR3 is TGTGCCAGCAGTTACTCGAGGGGACTATCGGGTGAGCAGTTCTTC. Its translation is CASSYSRGLSGEQFF.

V gene TRBV6-5 combines with J gene TRBJ1-1; perhaps TRBD1 as D (6 bases). This CDR3 spans 14 amino acids. Trimming pared 4 bases from V and 1 base from J, leaving 10 bases between. Germline V gene data show CDR1 as MNHEY and CDR2 as SVGAGI. CDR3 protein: CASSSPGQNTEAFF. DNA of the CDR3: TGTGCCAGCAGTTCTCCGGGACAGAACACTGAAGCTTTCTTT.

This clone turned up a few times. V and J are TRBV9 and TRBJ2-5, with 9 bases that match TRBD2. The V and J ends lost 0 bases and 4 bases, in that order; junction bases with no gene match: 4. The CDR3 consists of 15 residues. The germline CDR1 and CDR2 sequences are SGDLS and YYNGEE. CDR3 DNA sequence: TGTGCCAGCAGCGTAGGGACTAGCGCCCGAGAGACCCAGTACTTC. Protein product: CASSVGTSARETQYF.

The chain couples TRBV6-6 to TRBJ1-4; TRBD1 agrees at 9 bases. The ends lost 2 bases at V and 8 bases at J; junction bases unmatched: 6. CDR1 is MNHNY, CDR2 SVGAGI, per germline (reference sequence). This CDR3 has 15 amino acids. In DNA, the CDR3 is TGTGCCAGCAGTTACCTCGGACAGGGGATGGAAAAACTGTTTTTT. Protein sequence: CASSYLGQGMEKLFF.

CDR3 sequence reads: CASSLKVVTYEQYF. The DNA for the CDR3 is TGTGCCAGCAGTTTAAAAGTAGTAACCTACGAGCAGTACTTC. The V call is TRBV28, the J call TRBJ2-7; no firm D call. With 2 bases removed from V and 2 bases from J, the gap between germline ends came to 10 bases. Germline assignment: CDR1 MDHEN and CDR2 SYDVKM. The CDR3 contains 14 residues.

The rearrangement links TRBV2 to TRBJ2-3; 10 positions agree with TRBD2. Germline CDR1 is SNHLY and CDR2 is FYNNEI. J gave up 3 bases and V 5 bases, and 8 bases lay outside the gene matches. This CDR3 has 16 residues. The CDR3 DNA is TGTGCCAGCAGTTGGAGCGGGGGGGCGCAAACAGATACGCAGTATTTT. Translated, it gives CASSWSGGAQTDTQYF.

The V and J genes are TRBV5-1 and TRBJ2-1; 8 bases line up with TRBD2. This CDR3 is 16 amino acids long. Germline CDR1 reads SGHRS; CDR2 reads YFSETQ. J lost 1 base, V lost 0 bases, and 3 bases had no gene match. CDR3 sequence: CASSLGLAGSYNEQFF. The CDR3 DNA sequence: TGCGCCAGCAGCTTGGGATTAGCGGGGTCCTACAATGAGCAGTTCTTC.

The V gene is TRBV6-1, the J gene TRBJ2-7, with TRBD2 matching over 14 bases. V gave up 4 bases and J gave up 0 bases; unmatched junction bases: 5. The CDR3 contains 17 residues. In germline, CDR1 is MNHNS, CDR2 SASEGT. CDR3 in amino acids: CASSGGLAGDFSYEQYF. The CDR3 DNA reads as TGTGCCAGCAGTGGGGGACTAGCGGGAGACTTCTCCTACGAGCAGTACTTC.

This chain connects TRBV2 to TRBJ1-1; no clear D. Trimming pared 4 bases from V and 1 base from J, leaving 10 bases between. In germline, CDR1 is SNHLY, CDR2 FYNNEI. The CDR3 length is 14 residues. The CDR3 region has the DNA TGTGCCAGCAGTGTTGAAGGAGAGAACACTGAAGCTTTCTTT. Protein sequence: CASSVEGENTEAFF. Supplemented by reference TRBV2 and TRBJ1-1, the full variable domain reads EPEVTQTPSHQVTQMGQEVILRCVPISNHLYFYWYRQILGQKVEFLVSFYNNEISEKSEIFDDQFSVERPDGSNFTLKIRSTKLEDSAMYFCASSVEGENTEAFFGQGTRLTVV.

This chain connects TRBV15 to TRBJ1-5; 7 bases match TRBD1. There are 20 residues in the CDR3. Germline values: CDR1 LNHNV, CDR2 YYDKDF (reference sequence). Trimming at V came to 0 bases and at J to 1 base, leaving 15 bases not matched to a gene. CDR3 amino acids: CATSRESRLTGVGSNQPQHF. CDR3 coding DNA: TGTGCCACCAGCAGAGAAAGCCGCCTTACAGGGGTCGGAAGCAATCAGCCCCAGCATTTT.

V usage is TRBV25-1 and J usage is TRBJ1-2; TRBD1 might be the D (6 bases). V was trimmed by 5 bases and J by 5 bases, leaving 12 bases between them. Germline V gives CDR1 MGHDK, CDR2 SYGVNS. The CDR3 runs 13 residues. This CDR3 reads CASSWTASYGYTF. The CDR3 nucleotides read TGTGCCAGCAGTTGGACAGCTTCATATGGCTACACCTTC.

This clone was recorded a few times. This chain uses TRBV9 with TRBJ2-2; 7 bases line up with TRBD1. Germline CDR1 SGDLS, CDR2 YYNGEE. The V and J ends lost 0 bases and 4 bases, in that order; junction bases with no gene match: 3. The CDR3 runs to 15 residues. The CDR3 reads CASSVDQGVTGELFF. The CDR3, as DNA: TGTGCCAGCAGCGTAGATCAGGGGGTCACCGGGGAGCTGTTTTTT.

The J gene is TRBJ1-2, the V gene TRBV30, with 7 positions matching TRBD1. CDR3 length: 14 residues. V was pared by 1 base and J by 4 bases, with 6 bases of the junction left unmatched. Germline V gene lookup returns CDR1 GTSNPN and CDR2 SVGIG (reference sequence). Written as DNA, the CDR3 is TGTGCCTGGAGTGGACCGACAGGGATCTATGGCTACACCTTC. Residues: CAWSGPTGIYGYTF.

The V and J genes are TRBV11-2 and TRBJ1-2, with 7 positions matching TRBD1. The germline V gene encodes CDR1 SGHAT and CDR2 FQNNGV. CDR3 size: 15 residues. Losses at the gene ends were 5 bases for V and 4 bases for J; bases not matched to a gene: 10. CDR3 sequence reads: CASSDRQGLPYGYTF. The DNA of the CDR3 is TGTGCCAGCAGCGACAGACAGGGCTTGCCCTATGGCTACACCTTC.

This clone was seen just once. V gene TRBV6-5 combines with J gene TRBJ2-3; 14 nucleotides agree with TRBD2. The CDR3 length is 15 residues. Per the germline V gene, CDR1 is MNHEY and CDR2 is SVGAGI. The junction had 1 base not matched to a gene; V was cut back by 4 bases and J by 4 bases. The DNA for the CDR3 is TGTGCCAGCAGTTTGACTAGCGGGGGGGCAGATACGCAGTATTTT. It translates to CASSLTSGGADTQYF.

The V and J genes are TRBV4-1 and TRBJ1-2; 7 nucleotides align to TRBD1. Germline V lookup: CDR1 MGHRA, CDR2 YSYEKL. After removal of 3 bases from V and 8 bases from J, the junction contained 9 bases not matched to a gene. This CDR3 contains 14 residues. The CDR3 loop is CASSHPPTGSGYTF. The DNA for the CDR3 is TGCGCCAGCAGCCACCCCCCGACAGGGTCCGGCTACACCTTC.

The CDR3, as DNA: TGTGCCAGCAGCGTAGGAGGGACAGGGCAGCCCCAGCATTTT. This sequence encodes CASSVGGTGQPQHF. The rearrangement uses TRBV9 and TRBJ1-5, with 9 bases that match TRBD1. This CDR3 is 14 amino acids long. Trimming cost V 0 bases and J 7 bases; bases outside gene matches: 2. Germline assignment: CDR1 SGDLS and CDR2 YYNGEE.

The J gene is TRBJ1-1, the V gene TRBV25-1; 9 positions agree with TRBD1. This CDR3 comprises 16 residues. The V segment lost 3 bases and the J segment 2 bases; nucleotides outside the gene matches: 7. CDR1 and CDR2 from the germline V gene are MGHDK and SYGVNS. The CDR3 protein is CASSEWTGVTNTEAFF. The CDR3 DNA sequence: TGTGCCAGCAGTGAGTGGACAGGGGTGACAAACACTGAAGCTTTCTTT. Together with reference TRBV25-1 and TRBJ1-1, the CDR3 gives the full variable domain: EADIYQTPRYLVIGTGKKITLECSQTMGHDKMYWYQQDPGMELHLIHYSYGVNSTEKGDLSSESTVSRIRTEHFPLTLESARPSHTSQYLCASSEWTGVTNTEAFFGQGTRLTVV.

The CDR3 region is CASSPPFSTTGAHEQYF. The CDR3 DNA is TGTGCCAGCTCACCACCCTTCTCGACTACCGGAGCCCACGAGCAGTACTTC. The chain links TRBV18 to TRBJ2-7, with a weak D call TRBD2 (5 bases). Germline lookup yields CDR1 KGHSH and CDR2 LQKENI. Deletions cut 0 bases from V and 5 bases from J, with 20 bases between. The CDR3 has 17 residues.

The CDR3, as DNA: TGCGCCAGCAGTATAGGCGGGCAGGGGAGTTCACCCCTCCACTTT. It is translated as CASSIGGQGSSPLHF. The V call is TRBV5-1, the J call TRBJ1-6; D possibly corresponds to TRBD1 (6 bases). V was pared by 5 bases and J by 9 bases, with 18 bases between. The CDR3 covers 15 residues. Germline CDR1 and CDR2: SGHRS and YFSETQ.

The V gene is TRBV5-1, the J gene TRBJ1-2; no clear D. V shed 0 bases and J shed 6 bases, with 6 bases lying between them. This CDR3 region has 12 residues. In germline, CDR1 is SGHRS, CDR2 YFSETQ. CDR3 sequence reads: CASSLGTDGYTF. The CDR3, as DNA: TGCGCCAGCAGCTTGGGAACGGATGGCTACACCTTC.

This chain connects TRBV15 to TRBJ1-4; TRBD1 is a possible D gene (5 bases). The germline V gene encodes CDR1 LNHNV and CDR2 YYDKDF (reference sequence). The germline V and J ends were trimmed by 2 bases and 3 bases, with 13 bases remaining between them. This CDR3 contains 16 residues. In nucleotides, the CDR3 is TGTGCCACCAGCAGACGTCAGACAGAACCTAATGAAAAACTGTTTTTT. Encoded protein: CATSRRQTEPNEKLFF.